Listed here is a single T cell receptor beta chain. Primers targeting TRAV and TRBV primed first-strand cDNA, covering alpha and beta chains. The TCRs were subjected to amplification over roughly 18 PCR cycles employing a constant-region primer in conjunction with a V-primer adapter. TCRdb fed the reads into MiXCR, producing one record per CDR3 protein. The repertoire includes under 15,000 distinct CDR3 sequences, around three fifths of them detected once, and roughly 7.1% sits in the top ten. The data originate from a study of low-dose radiotherapy and immunotherapy resistance in tumors. Turning to the study itself: Every two weeks patients got nivolumab 240 mg flat dose, plus ipilimumab 1 mg/kg every six weeks, intravenously.

The germline V gene encodes CDR1 MGHRA and CDR2 YSYEKL. V was trimmed by 3 bases and J by 4 bases, leaving 25 bases between them. CDR3 length equals 18 residues. The chain recombines TRBV4-1 with TRBJ2-7, with D perhaps TRBD1 or TRBD2 (6 bases each). This TCR derives from a human donor with advanced metastatic prostate, ovarian, gallbladder or colorectal cancer (not recorded which). This table probably holds off-target reads from a library built for another chain. CDR3 in DNA: TGCGCCAGCAGCCAGAGGACAGTACTCCGCTCGGAGGGATACGAGCAGTACTTC. It is translated as CASSQRTVLRSEGYEQYF.